These 16 T cell receptor beta chains were sequenced from one sample in a study of OX40 agonist ivuxolimab in advanced cancers. The table came from immunoSEQ multiplex PCR; TCRdb's copy has only in-frame clones and leaves some out. The table records approximately 89,000 clones, approximately 90% of them present only once. This material consisted of CD4+ or CD8+ T cells sorted from blood, taken in a trial of the OX40 agonist ivuxolimab. The receptors derive from an adult with an advanced solid tumor such as melanoma, head and neck, liver or kidney cancer.

Only one count was recorded for this clone. The V and J genes are TRBV19 and TRBJ1-5; D uncertain. This CDR3 spans 14 amino acids. The V end was cut by 1 base, the J end by 5 bases, with 9 bases between. Germline CDR1 reads LNHDA; CDR2 reads SQIVND (reference sequence). CDR3 amino acids: CASSIAGADQPQHF. As DNA, the CDR3 is TGTGCCAGTAGTATAGCTGGCGCGGATCAGCCCCAGCATTTT. Supplemented by reference TRBV19 and TRBJ1-5, the full variable domain reads DGGITQSPKYLFRKEGQNVTLSCEQNLNHDAMYWYRQDPGQGLRLIYYSQIVNDFQKGDIAEGYSVSREKKESFPLTVTSAQKNPTAFYLCASSIAGADQPQHFGDGTRLSIL.

Worth noting for this clone: Other DNA sequences in the same sample also yield this CDR3. The chain has TRBV9 and TRBJ2-6; the D is unclear. Germline V lookup: CDR1 SGDLS, CDR2 YYNGEE. V lost 0 bases, J lost 1 base, and 5 bases lay in between. This CDR3 has 15 amino acids. As DNA, the CDR3 is TGTGCCAGCAGCGTAGAGGGTTCTGGGGCCAACGTCCTGACTTTC. Translation: CASSVEGSGANVLTF.

The sample holds one count of this clone. This chain uses TRBV7-2 with TRBJ2-6; possible D gene TRBD1, 5 bases. This CDR3 has 18 amino acids. Germline loops: CDR1 SGHTA, CDR2 FQGNSA. The V end was cut by 1 base, the J end by 4 bases, with 17 bases between. The CDR3 is CASSLVLQGVGGANVLTF. The CDR3 bases are TGTGCCAGCAGCTTAGTATTGCAGGGCGTGGGAGGGGCCAACGTCCTGACTTTC.

The chain employs TRBV5-4 and TRBJ1-1, with D possibly matching TRBD1 (6 bases). V gave up 6 bases and J gave up 0 bases, with 15 bases separating them. CDR3 length: 15 residues. Germline CDR1 and CDR2: SGHNT and YYREEE (reference sequence). CDR3 loop: CASTLPDRMNTEAFF. The CDR3, as DNA: TGTGCCAGCACCTTACCTGACAGGATGAACACTGAAGCTTTCTTT. Combining the CDR3 with reference TRBV5-4 and TRBJ1-1 gives the whole variable domain ETGVTQSPTHLIKTRGQQVTLRCSSQSGHNTVSWYQQALGQGPQFIFQYYREEENGRGNFPPRFSGLQFPNYSSELNVNALELDDSALYLCASTLPDRMNTEAFFGQGTRLTVV.

This chain connects TRBV5-1 to TRBJ2-1; D is uncertain. Germline V gene lookup returns CDR1 SGHRS and CDR2 YFSETQ. The CDR3 sequence is 12 residues long. The V end was cut by 4 bases, the J end by 5 bases, with 7 bases between. CDR3 in amino acids: CASSESNNEQFF. The CDR3 nucleotides read TGCGCCAGCAGCGAGAGTAACAATGAGCAGTTCTTC.

This sequence joins TRBV18 and TRBJ2-5, with 11 positions matching TRBD1. Per germline, CDR1 KGHSH and CDR2 LQKENI. J was trimmed by 8 bases and V by 3 bases; bases with no gene match: 11. The CDR3 consists of 16 residues. CDR3 sequence (DNA): TGTGCCAGCTCACCGGACAGGGGGCTGGGAAAAGGAACCCAGTACTTC. Amino acid sequence: CASSPDRGLGKGTQYF.

This clone appeared a single time. The rearrangement uses TRBV11-2 and TRBJ1-4, with TRBD1 matching 7 bases. V was pared by 3 bases and J by 8 bases, with 15 bases of the junction left unmatched. The V gene's germline CDR1 is SGHAT and CDR2 FQNNGV. The CDR3 has 17 amino acids. CDR3 DNA sequence: TGTGCCAGCAGCTTGGGTAGCCTGGGAGGGGGCGCGGAAAAACTGTTTTTT. Protein product: CASSLGSLGGGAEKLFF. The variable domain in full, with the rest retrieved from reference TRBV11-2 and TRBJ1-4, is EAGVAQSPRYKIIEKRQSVAFWCNPISGHATLYWYQQILGQGPKLLIQFQNNGVVDDSQLPKDRFSAERLKGVDSTLKIQPAKLEDSAVYLCASSLGSLGGGAEKLFFGSGTQLSVL.

The CDR3 DNA reads TGTGCCAGCAGCGAACAGGGACTAGCGGGGGGGACGGGGACCCAGTACTTC. Its protein product is CASSEQGLAGGTGTQYF. The chain employs TRBV2 and TRBJ2-5; 16 bases line up with TRBD2. Trimming removed 6 bases from V and 7 bases from J; junction bases left unmatched: 11. Germline V CDR1 and CDR2: SNHLY, FYNNEI. The CDR3 is 17 residues long.

This chain joins TRBV5-1 and TRBJ2-2, with TRBD1 matching 7 bases. The CDR3 sequence is 15 residues long. J was trimmed by 6 bases and V by 0 bases; bases with no gene match: 5. In germline, CDR1 is SGHRS, CDR2 YFSETQ. DNA for the CDR3: TGCGCCAGCAGCTTGGACCAGACAGGGTCCGGGGAGCTGTTTTTT. It is translated as CASSLDQTGSGELFF.

The V call is TRBV15, the J call TRBJ2-2; D gene uncertain. The CDR3 is 15 residues long. Looked up from germline, CDR1 is LNHNV and CDR2 is YYDKDF (reference sequence). V lost 0 bases and J lost 4, with 9 bases in between. CDR3 DNA sequence: TGTGCCACCAGCAGAGATTCGCATACCACCGGGGAGCTGTTTTTT. Encoded protein: CATSRDSHTTGELFF.

The chain links TRBV6-6 to TRBJ1-2; 9 bases align to TRBD1. The CDR3 length is 14 residues. J was trimmed by 4 bases and V by 6 bases; bases with no gene match: 6. Germline CDR1 is MNHNY and CDR2 is SVGAGI (reference sequence). The CDR3 bases are TGTGCCAGCAGCCCCCGGGACAGGGCCTATGGCTACACCTTC. Its protein is CASSPRDRAYGYTF.

The CDR3: CASTDRGDYGYTF. In DNA, the CDR3 is TGTGCCAGCACGGACAGGGGAGACTATGGCTACACCTTC. The chain joins TRBV6-5 to TRBJ1-2, with 9 bases identical to TRBD1. The CDR3 sequence is 13 residues long. The V segment lost 7 bases and the J segment 3 bases; nucleotides outside the gene matches: 3. Germline-derived CDR1 and CDR2 are MNHEY and SVGAGI.

CDR3 nucleotides: TGTGCCAGCAGGGGTGGGGGGCTGGAGACCCAGTACTTC. Protein product: CASRGGGLETQYF. The chain combines TRBV5-4 with TRBJ2-5; D might be TRBD1 or TRBD2, each matching 6 bases. The CDR3 runs 13 residues. Per the germline V gene, CDR1 is SGHNT and CDR2 is YYREEE (reference sequence). V was clipped by 5 bases and J by 5 bases, with 13 bases between them.

V gene TRBV5-4 combines with J gene TRBJ1-6; a possible D gene is TRBD1 (5 bases). The V gene lost 4 bases and the J gene lost 4 bases, with 12 bases spanning the gap. The CDR3 loop spans 15 amino acids. The germline V gene encodes CDR1 SGHNT and CDR2 YYREEE (reference sequence). CDR3 residues: CASSPGLTYNSPLHF. The DNA for the CDR3 is TGTGCCAGCAGCCCGGGACTGACGTATAATTCACCCCTCCACTTT.

The CDR3 nucleotides read TGTGCCAGCAGCCCCCGCCGGTCGACCAGACCCTCTCGCTCGGGAAACACCATATATTTT. This sequence encodes CASSPRRSTRPSRSGNTIYF. The chain is built from TRBV7-8 and TRBJ1-3; D is undetermined. Germline assignment: CDR1 SGHVS and CDR2 FQNEAQ. The CDR3 has 20 residues. V lost 5 bases and J lost 4, with 30 bases in between.

This clone has only a few counts. The rearrangement uses TRBV10-2 and TRBJ1-6, with a tentative D call TRBD1 (5 bases). Germline V gives CDR1 WSHSY, CDR2 SAAADI. This CDR3 spans 18 amino acids. V shed 7 bases and J shed 0 bases, with 19 bases lying between them. CDR3 DNA sequence: TGCGCCAGCACCGAACCGAGCCTTAGGGGCTCCTATAATTCACCCCTCCACTTT. This sequence encodes CASTEPSLRGSYNSPLHF.